This T cell receptor beta chain was identified in a study of CDR3 diversity in severe acne. Each CDR3 protein is one row after TCRdb ran MiXCR on the PCR reads. The top ten clones hold approximately 15% of a sample with around 91,000 distinct CDR3 sequences, under 65% of them seen once. The V segment lost 4 bases and the J segment 5 bases; nucleotides outside the gene matches: 6. This CDR3 has 14 residues. Germline-derived CDR1 and CDR2 are DFQATT and SNEGSKA (reference sequence). In its sample, this clonotype was seen a few times. The TCR sequence derives from a male donor in good health, without acne. The V and J genes are TRBV20-1 and TRBJ2-1; 9 bases are a match to TRBD2. Source material: blood. CDR3 residues: CSAMTSGDDNEQFF. Here the CDR3 DNA reads TGCAGTGCTATGACTAGCGGAGATGACAATGAGCAGTTCTTC.